The T cell receptor (beta chain) described here comes from a study of cytomegalovirus exposure and HLA in healthy donors listed by TCRdb under 2017. General notes on the study: In an earlier analysis of 587 of the donors, about 260 Gb of sequence data and about 110 million unique TCR beta sequences from about 179 million T cells were reported. To predict cytomegalovirus infection status, the study brought together high-throughput TCR immunosequencing, statistical association of individual TCRs with disease status, and machine learning. A later analysis re-examined previously published TCR beta repertoires from more than 650 donors and added high-resolution HLA genotyping to investigate patterns of TCR occurrence. An earlier analysis of approximately 500 of the donors applied high-throughput TCR beta sequencing to assess whether each TCR beta V gene segment acted as functional or pseudogenic. About 280 gigabases of sequencing data and around 90 million unique TCR sequences made up an early release that covered 640 HLA-typed donors. Typing coverage varied by locus: roughly 620-640 donors for A, B, C, DRB1 and DQB1; roughly 520 for DQA1; more than 600 for DPA1; more than 450 for DPB1. The study aimed to test whether signatures of past pathogen exposure could be identified by cataloging public T cell receptors. Class I and class II HLA loci were covered by the typing at four-digit resolution. Every discovery cohort repertoire had been produced on one sequencing platform. In addition to the first cohort of around 670 subjects, a separate validation cohort of 100 to 150 different subjects was used. Rather than using new phenotypic data, the later analysis identified candidate immune exposures from TCR beta sequences and from how often those sequences occurred across donors. The study profiled the T cell repertoires of 500 to 800 subjects by immunosequencing and related them to cytomegalovirus serostatus. Donor age, sex, ethnicity and CMV serostatus were collected together with the repertoire data. About five DR-DQ haplotypes were treated as single units for association and clustering because of strong linkage in the cohort. Among the roughly 390 genotyped donors, around 81% belonged to the genetic ancestry cluster associated with self-reported Caucasian donors. In a later genetic analysis, genome-wide SNP genotypes for about 65% of the roughly 700 donors were used, and that subset was treated as a discovery cohort. Across approximately 420 genotyped donors of the cohort, an average of approximately 220,000 unique TCR beta nucleotide sequences per donor were sequenced, and roughly 20% of those sequences were non-productive. What the authors observed across the whole study: CMV serostatus was the only immune exposure information available for the cohort. The authors suggested that the approach could potentially be generalized to other disease states and immunological phenotypes. This cohort had only TCR beta chains sequenced, and the lack of alpha or paired-chain data limited which features could be detected. According to a later genetic analysis, donors in an Asian-associated ancestry cluster had fewer N-insertions in productive TCRs than the approximately 700-donor mean. When HLA alleles, especially DR and DQ, strongly co-occurred, attributing TCR associations to individual alleles was difficult. At a false discovery rate of 0.05, a later analysis linked some 18,000 TCR beta sequences to specific HLA alleles. A later analysis found that HLA-associated TCR beta chains were more clonally expanded and had lower generation probabilities than equally common non-associated chains. According to a later analysis, most CMV-associated TCR beta chains appeared to be HLA-restricted, and the HLA associations seemed to be driven largely by CMV exposure. A cluster of highly shared sequence variants was judged likely to be a technical artifact of the sequencing pipeline. While some public TCRs were present in many individuals, most TCR sequences turned up only very rarely across donors. A later analysis found that TCR association rates varied across HLA loci, with DRB1 alleles showing the most associated TCRs and HLA-C alleles the fewest. The classifier was reported to diagnose cytomegalovirus status with high specificity and sensitivity in both the original and validation cohorts. A further reported finding was that TCR beta sequences accurately predicted the HLA-A and HLA-B alleles for most subjects in the first cohort. V-gene and J-gene trimming of TCR beta chains was associated with a missense DCLRE1C variant in a later genetic analysis, and the association was replicated in an independent cohort. In vitro tests confirmed that a few of the cytomegalovirus-associated TCR beta chains recognize cytomegalovirus antigens. The earlier analysis of almost 600 of the donors excluded roughly 17 rarely observed V segments, including chromosome 9 orphons, because counts were too low. Several of the top co-occurrence clusters appeared to be linked to parvovirus B19, influenza, CMV and Epstein-Barr virus, according to a later analysis. Correlated functional status among segregating V segments might be attributable to linkage disequilibrium, but an unknown experimental factor could not be ruled out. Because HLA typing was missing for some donors at each locus, association tests included only the typed subset. Broadly in line with IMGT annotations, most TCR beta V segments showed up in productive rearrangements about 87% or about 30% of the time in an earlier analysis of several hundred of the donors. Some IMGT-functional V segments, including TRBV6-2 and TRBV6-3, could not be told apart with the 87-base-pair reads, so those segments were excluded. Roughly uniform sequencing depth across donors was assumed in presence/absence analyses, although this assumption may not hold. The study gave a list of about 150 TCR beta chains associated with cytomegalovirus.

The cohort comprised around 700 healthy bone marrow donors. All cohort members were sampled while nominally healthy, although unrecorded immune exposures were likely present. The donor was CMV seropositive and was included in the group of 300 or so seropositive cohort members. Every donor gave a peripheral blood sample, and the peripheral blood mononuclear cells from that sample were used for TCR beta sequencing. Genomic DNA was extracted from the blood cell samples with the Qiagen DNeasy Blood Extraction Kit. To note about this clone: There is no known antigen for this receptor. No much larger clone is present one base from it, and per-base qualities are unavailable.

The library relied on the immunoSEQ multiplex PCR assay. The multiplex PCR relied on a mix of 60 forward primers for TCR Vbeta segments and 13 reverse primers for TCR Jbeta segments. A multiplex PCR assay on genomic DNA amplified the CDR3 region of rearranged TCR beta genes. The amplified TCR beta libraries were sequenced on the Illumina HiSeq System as 87-base-pair reads. The paper's data handling went like this. Across the 670 or so repertoires, a later analysis counted tens of millions of unique TCR beta chains, 9.5 million to 13 million of which were shared by at least two donors. A nearest-neighbor algorithm error-corrected the raw reads and collapsed the reads into unique sequences, merging closely related sequences to remove PCR and sequencing errors. CDR3 sequences were aligned to IMGT reference sequences to assign V, D and J gene segments. For a sequence to be retained, a match of at least six nucleotides was required to both a V gene segment and a J gene segment. Rearrangements were called productive when the CDR3 lacked stop codons and stayed in frame with V and J; all others were non-productive. CDR3 was defined according to IMGT convention as the region running from the second conserved V-encoded cysteine to the conserved J-encoded phenylalanine. The earlier analysis of 500 to 750 of the donors excluded any sequence lacking an unambiguous match to a single V gene segment. An earlier analysis of 550 to 650 of the donors classified V segments as functional when productive rearrangements were above 56.7% and as segregating when the standard deviation between donors was above 5%. A statistical classification framework was built for diagnosing cytomegalovirus status from the catalog of TCR beta chain sequences. V and J gene assignment, in a later analysis, came from comparing TCR nucleotide sequences with IMGT/GENE-DB human TR gene sequences. The TCRdist pipeline was used in a later analysis to assign CDR3 sequences and most-parsimonious VDJ recombination scenarios. In a later analysis, every TCR beta chain was defined by the combination of its CDR3 amino acid sequence and its V-gene family, and reads without a unique V-gene family were dropped. To address suspected cross-contamination and a sequencing artifact, a later analysis removed around 600 highly shared, low-generation-probability nucleotide sequences. In a later analysis, a clonal expansion index for each public chain was calculated from normalized within-repertoire ranks of inferred template counts. In a later analysis, generation probabilities were computed using a VDJ recombination model fitted to out-of-frame rearrangements, and the results were checked against IGoR. In a later analysis, TCR-TCR, TCR-HLA and TCR-CMV co-occurrence was scored with hypergeometric tests, and a repertoire-size bias correction was applied to TCR pairs. To estimate false discovery rates, a later analysis permuted the HLA or CMV assignments 20 times. A later analysis grouped co-occurring TCRs with DBSCAN, adding TCRdist sequence similarity when clustering within HLA-allele-positive subsets. Repertoires with fewer than 30,000 or more than 120,000 public chains, plus five repertoires with anomalous nucleotide sharing, were excluded from co-occurrence clustering. TCRdb obtained this table from immuneACCESS and retained in-frame rearrangements with V and J assigned. These tables miss some clones; where compared with another copy, unresolved V genes account for less than half of the shortfall, and the remainder is unexplained. The V and J calls and the clone size are those of that table, but D and trimming were determined from the DNA. The sample profile shows 75,000 to 100,000 clones; about four fifths of them were found once. The ten largest account for under 3% of the sample.

Inclusive of the bounding cysteine and phenylalanine, the CDR3 is 13 residues long. The entry retains the CDR3 DNA only, 39 bases that are in frame from base 1. From the germline V gene, CDR1 is SGHVS and CDR2 is FQNEAQ. From V the trimming removes 3 bases and from J it removes 5 bases, while the gene matches leave 3 bases of the junction unaccounted for. Sequencing was performed on PBMCs. This clonotype was obtained from a female donor in good health and CMV-seropositive. The sequence links TRBV7-8 to TRBJ1-1; 7 junctional bases match TRBD1. The DNA sequence follows: TGTGCCAGCAGCTTGAAACAGGGGACTGAAGCTTTCTTT. Its protein product is CASSLKQGTEAFF.